Listed below are T cell receptor beta chains from one sample, sequenced in a study of blood T cell repertoires in COVID-19. Sequencing used immunoSEQ multiplex PCR; TCRdb keeps in-frame clones, though not all of them. Among over 150,000 clones listed, around 94% were seen once. Sequencing input: peripheral blood. The receptors come from a man between 25 and 39 years old with COVID-19, enrolled during active disease. CDR3s include the opening cysteine and the closing phenylalanine or tryptophan. Each record gives: V gene, clone size, J gene, CDR3 length, D gene, CDR3 protein, CDR3 DNA. The D gene is left open where the match is weak. Clone size is stated in some rows and not others, as once, few, many or a class when expanded.

TRBV27	once	TRBJ2-5	14	TRBD1	CASSLTGVGETQYF	TGTGCCAGCAGTTTGACAGGGGTTGGAGAGACCCAGTACTTC
TRBV6-5	NA	TRBJ1-2	12	NA	CASRTVNYGYTF	TGTGCCAGCAGGACAGTTAACTATGGCTACACCTTC
TRBV6-2/TRBV6-3	NA	TRBJ1-6	16	NA	CASSYGGSSYNSPLHF	TGTGCCAGCAGTTACGGGGGGAGCTCCTATAATTCACCCCTCCACTTT
TRBV24-1	NA	TRBJ1-5	17	TRBD1	CATSAQGQGRSNQPQHF	TGTGCCACCAGTGCCCAAGGACAGGGCCGTAGCAATCAGCCCCAGCATTTT
TRBV7-9	NA	TRBJ1-6	13	NA	CASSRTDNSPLHF	TGTGCCAGCAGCCGGACAGATAATTCACCCCTCCACTTT
TRBV19	NA	TRBJ1-1	15	TRBD1	CASRRDRAEYTEAFF	TGTGCCAGTAGAAGGGACAGGGCTGAGTACACTGAAGCTTTCTTT
TRBV4-1	few	TRBJ2-2	14	NA	CASSILANTGELFF	TGCGCCAGCAGCATACTAGCGAACACCGGGGAGCTGTTTTTT
TRBV19	few	TRBJ2-6	15	NA	CASSRGNSGANVLTF	TGTGCCAGTAGTAGGGGCAACTCTGGGGCCAACGTCCTGACTTTC
TRBV6-5	NA	TRBJ1-1	12	NA	CASSERNTEAFF	TGTGCCAGCAGCGAGAGGAACACTGAAGCTTTCTTT
TRBV28	once	TRBJ1-5	13	NA	CASSGRGGQPQHF	TGTGCCAGCAGCGGGCGGGGCGGTCAGCCCCAGCATTTT
TRBV6-5	once	TRBJ2-7	15	NA	CASSYFGASTYEQYF	TGTGCCAGCAGTTACTTTGGGGCGTCAACCTACGAGCAGTACTTC
TRBV6-1	once	TRBJ2-5	13	NA	CASSELQQETQYF	TGTGCCAGCAGTGAACTGCAGCAAGAGACCCAGTACTTC
TRBV4-2	NA	TRBJ2-5	14	NA	CASSQDGSQETQYF	TGTGCCAGCAGCCAAGATGGCAGCCAAGAGACCCAGTACTTC
TRBV28	once	TRBJ1-6	15	NA	CASRPMGQENSPLHF	TGTGCCAGCAGACCCATGGGGCAGGAAAATTCACCCCTCCACTTT
TRBV10-3	once	TRBJ2-3	16	NA	CAISESGAQSTDTQYF	TGTGCCATCAGTGAGTCGGGGGCTCAGAGCACAGATACGCAGTATTTT
TRBV6-6	NA	TRBJ2-2	15	NA	CASTPMTEVTGELFF	TGTGCCAGCACTCCTATGACAGAGGTCACCGGGGAGCTGTTTTTT
TRBV6-5	once	TRBJ1-2	14	NA	CASRRLQVNYGYTF	TGTGCCAGCAGACGCCTACAGGTTAACTATGGCTACACCTTC
TRBV9	once	TRBJ2-3	16	TRBD2	CASSVVGAGVTDTQYF	TGTGCCAGCAGCGTAGTCGGGGCGGGGGTCACAGATACGCAGTATTTT
TRBV7-9	NA	TRBJ1-2	15	NA	CASSLAIGVKDLYTF	TGTGCCAGCAGCTTAGCAATAGGGGTAAAGGACCTTTACACCTTC
TRBV6-5	NA	TRBJ2-2	15	NA	CASSYRVTNTGELFF	TGTGCCAGCAGTTACCGGGTTACGAACACCGGGGAGCTGTTTTTT
TRBV6-6	NA	TRBJ1-1	17	NA	CASRRRKHGGAETEAFF	TGTGCCAGCCGTCGAAGAAAACACGGGGGAGCGGAGACTGAAGCTTTCTTT
TRBV12-3/TRBV12-4	NA	TRBJ1-3	13	NA	CASSPTTENTIYF	TGTGCCAGCAGTCCTACGACAGAAAACACCATATATTTT
TRBV5-1	NA	TRBJ1-3	15	TRBD1	CASSVDRGSGNTIYF	TGCGCCAGCAGCGTCGACAGGGGCTCTGGAAACACCATATATTTT
TRBV21-1	NA	TRBJ2-7	17	NA	CASSKARPSGGNYEQYF	TGTGCCAGCAGCAAAGCAAGGCCTAGCGGGGGGAACTACGAGCAGTACTTC
TRBV4-1	NA	TRBJ2-3	18	TRBD2	CASSQDSPGLPSTDTQYF	TGCGCCAGCAGCCAAGACTCTCCGGGACTACCTAGCACAGATACGCAGTATTTT
TRBV7-9	NA	TRBJ1-1	14	TRBD1	CASGTAAPYTEAFF	TGTGCCAGCGGGACAGCCGCCCCTTACACTGAAGCTTTCTTT